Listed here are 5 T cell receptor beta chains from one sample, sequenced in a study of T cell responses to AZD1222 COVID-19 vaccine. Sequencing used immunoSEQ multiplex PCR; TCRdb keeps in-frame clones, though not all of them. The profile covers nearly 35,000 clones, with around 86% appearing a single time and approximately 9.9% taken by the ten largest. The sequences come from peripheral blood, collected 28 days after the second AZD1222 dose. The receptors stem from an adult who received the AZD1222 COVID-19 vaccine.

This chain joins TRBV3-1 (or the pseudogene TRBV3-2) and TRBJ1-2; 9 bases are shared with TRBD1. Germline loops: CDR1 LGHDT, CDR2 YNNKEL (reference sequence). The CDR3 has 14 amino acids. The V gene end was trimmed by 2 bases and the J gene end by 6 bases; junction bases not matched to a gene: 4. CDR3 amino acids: CASSQTRTGDGYTF. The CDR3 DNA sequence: TGTGCCAGCAGCCAAACGCGGACAGGGGATGGCTACACCTTC.

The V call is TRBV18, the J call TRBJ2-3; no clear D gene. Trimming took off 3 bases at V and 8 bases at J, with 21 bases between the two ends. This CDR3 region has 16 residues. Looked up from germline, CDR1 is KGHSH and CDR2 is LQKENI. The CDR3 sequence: CASSPTESTLGVTQYF. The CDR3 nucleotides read TGTGCCAGCTCACCCACCGAATCAACACTTGGGGTTACGCAGTATTTT.

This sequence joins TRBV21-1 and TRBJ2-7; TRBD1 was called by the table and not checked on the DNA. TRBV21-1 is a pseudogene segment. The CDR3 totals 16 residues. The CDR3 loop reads CASSKSRQGASYEQYF. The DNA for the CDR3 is TGTGCCAGCAGCAAAAGTCGCCAGGGGGCTTCCTACGAGCAGTACTTC.

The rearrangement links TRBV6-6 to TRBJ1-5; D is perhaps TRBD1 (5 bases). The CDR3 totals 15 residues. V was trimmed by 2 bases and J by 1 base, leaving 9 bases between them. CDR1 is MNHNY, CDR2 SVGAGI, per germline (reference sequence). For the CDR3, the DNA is TGTGCCAGCAGTTACGGCAGGGCAAGCAATCAGCCCCAGCATTTT. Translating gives CASSYGRASNQPQHF.

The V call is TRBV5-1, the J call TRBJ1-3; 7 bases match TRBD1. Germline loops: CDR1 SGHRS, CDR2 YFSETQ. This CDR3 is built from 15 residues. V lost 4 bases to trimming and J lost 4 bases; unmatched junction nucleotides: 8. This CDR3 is CASSTGASEGNTIYF. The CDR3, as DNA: TGCGCCAGCAGCACAGGGGCTTCGGAGGGAAACACCATATATTTT.